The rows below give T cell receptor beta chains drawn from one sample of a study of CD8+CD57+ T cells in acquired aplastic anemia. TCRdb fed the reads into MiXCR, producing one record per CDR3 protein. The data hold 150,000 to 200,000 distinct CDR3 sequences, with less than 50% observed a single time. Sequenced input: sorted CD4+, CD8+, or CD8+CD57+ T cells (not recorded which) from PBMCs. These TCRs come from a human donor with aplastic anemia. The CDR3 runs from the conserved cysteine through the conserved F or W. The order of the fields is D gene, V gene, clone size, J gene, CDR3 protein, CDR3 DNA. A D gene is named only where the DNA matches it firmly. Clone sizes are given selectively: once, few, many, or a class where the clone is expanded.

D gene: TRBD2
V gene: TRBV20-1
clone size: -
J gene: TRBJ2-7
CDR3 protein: CSATWTSGNYEQYF
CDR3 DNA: TGCAGTGCTACCTGGACTAGCGGGAACTACGAGCAGTACTTC

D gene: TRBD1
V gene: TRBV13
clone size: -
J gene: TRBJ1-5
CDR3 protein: CASSKGTESNQPQHF
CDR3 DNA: TGTGCCAGCAGCAAGGGGACAGAGAGCAATCAGCCCCAGCATTTT

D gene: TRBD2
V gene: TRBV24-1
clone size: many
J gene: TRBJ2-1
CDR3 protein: CATSDSSGKGNEQFF
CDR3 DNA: TGTGCCACCAGTGATTCTAGCGGGAAGGGTAATGAGCAGTTCTTC

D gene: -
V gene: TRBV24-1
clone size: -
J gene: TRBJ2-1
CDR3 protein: CATSDSINEQFF
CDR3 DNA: TGTGCCACCAGTGATTCCATCAATGAGCAGTTCTTC

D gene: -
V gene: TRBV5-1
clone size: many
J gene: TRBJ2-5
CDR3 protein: CASSFGGQETQYF
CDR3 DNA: TGCGCCAGCAGCTTTGGAGGGCAAGAGACCCAGTACTTC

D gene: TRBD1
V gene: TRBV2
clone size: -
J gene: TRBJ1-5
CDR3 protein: CASRPGTGGVQPQHF
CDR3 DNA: TGTGCCAGCAGGCCCGGGACAGGGGGAGTTCAGCCCCAGCATTTT

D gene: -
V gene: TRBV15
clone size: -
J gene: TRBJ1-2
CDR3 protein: CATSTTGIFYGYTF
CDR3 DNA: TGTGCCACCAGCACGACGGGGATTTTCTATGGCTACACCTTC

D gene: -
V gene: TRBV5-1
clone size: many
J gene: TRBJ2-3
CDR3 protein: CASSAGLADTQYF
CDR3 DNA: TGCGCCAGCAGCGCCGGGCTGGCAGATACGCAGTATTTT

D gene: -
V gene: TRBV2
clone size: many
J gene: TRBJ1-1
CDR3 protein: CASSVAGNLNTEAFF
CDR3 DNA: TGTGCCAGCAGTGTGGCAGGGAATTTGAACACTGAAGCTTTCTTT

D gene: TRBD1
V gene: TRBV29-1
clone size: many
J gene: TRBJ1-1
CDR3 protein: CSGGLQGLGAFF
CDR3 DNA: TGCAGCGGGGGCCTACAGGGGCTAGGAGCTTTCTTT

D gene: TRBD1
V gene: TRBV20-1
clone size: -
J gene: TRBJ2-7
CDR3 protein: CSARDQGTAYEQYF
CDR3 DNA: TGCAGTGCTAGAGATCAGGGGACAGCCTACGAGCAGTACTTC

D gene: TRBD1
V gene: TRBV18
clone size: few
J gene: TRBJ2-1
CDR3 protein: CASSRQGTEQFF
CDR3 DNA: TGTGCCAGCTCTAGACAGGGGACTGAGCAGTTCTTC

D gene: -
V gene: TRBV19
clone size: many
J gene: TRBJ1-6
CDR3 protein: CASSSALGQRYSPLHF
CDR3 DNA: TGTGCCAGTAGTAGTGCTCTCGGACAGAGATATTCACCCCTCCACTTT

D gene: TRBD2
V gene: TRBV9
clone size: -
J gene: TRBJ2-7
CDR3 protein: CASSVEGGRYEQYF
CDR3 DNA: TGTGCCAGCAGCGTAGAGGGCGGGAGATACGAGCAGTACTTC

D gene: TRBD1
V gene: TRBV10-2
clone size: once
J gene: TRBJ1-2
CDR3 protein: CASSTGQAFYGYTF
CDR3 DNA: TGCGCCAGCAGCACGGGACAGGCCTTCTATGGCTACACCTTC

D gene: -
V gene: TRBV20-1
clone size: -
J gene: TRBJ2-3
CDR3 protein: CSSQWGRTDTQYF
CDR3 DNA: TGCAGTTCCCAGTGGGGGCGGACAGATACGCAGTATTTT

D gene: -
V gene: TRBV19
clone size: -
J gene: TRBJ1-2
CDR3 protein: CASSRGESVYGYTF
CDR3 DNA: TGTGCCAGTAGTCGGGGGGAATCTGTCTATGGCTACACCTTC

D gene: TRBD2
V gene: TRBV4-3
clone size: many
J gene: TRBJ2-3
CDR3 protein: CASSQVSGLAGADTQYF
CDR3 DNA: TGCGCCAGCAGCCAAGTGTCCGGACTAGCGGGAGCAGATACGCAGTATTTT

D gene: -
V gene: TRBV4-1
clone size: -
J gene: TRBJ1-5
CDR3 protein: CASSQPNQPQHF
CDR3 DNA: TGCGCCAGCAGCCAACCAAATCAGCCCCAGCATTTT

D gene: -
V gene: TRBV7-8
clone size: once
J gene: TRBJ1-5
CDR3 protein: CASSASYNQPQHF
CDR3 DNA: TGTGCCAGCAGCGCATCGTACAATCAGCCCCAGCATTTT

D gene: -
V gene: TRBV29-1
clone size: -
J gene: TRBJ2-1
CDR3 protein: CTGRGAGHIGGINEQFF
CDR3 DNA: TGCACCGGTAGGGGGGCAGGCCACATTGGAGGAATCAATGAGCAGTTCTTC

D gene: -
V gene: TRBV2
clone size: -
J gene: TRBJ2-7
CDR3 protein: CASSYKVVKPYEQYF
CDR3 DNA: TGTGCCAGCAGTTATAAGGTCGTGAAGCCCTACGAGCAGTACTTC